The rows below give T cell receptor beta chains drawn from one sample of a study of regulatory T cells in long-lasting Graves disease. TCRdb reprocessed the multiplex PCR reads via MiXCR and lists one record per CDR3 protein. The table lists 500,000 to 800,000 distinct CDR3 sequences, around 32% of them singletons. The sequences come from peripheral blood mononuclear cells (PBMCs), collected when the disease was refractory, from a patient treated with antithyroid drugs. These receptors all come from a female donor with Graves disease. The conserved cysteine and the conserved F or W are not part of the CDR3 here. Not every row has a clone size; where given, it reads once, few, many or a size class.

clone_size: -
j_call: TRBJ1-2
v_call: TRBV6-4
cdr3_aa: ASTLRPVTYGYT

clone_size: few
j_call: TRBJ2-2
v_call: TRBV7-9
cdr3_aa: ASSLPDRGFAGELF

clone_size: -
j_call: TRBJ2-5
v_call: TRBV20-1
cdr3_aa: SADSGRGETQY

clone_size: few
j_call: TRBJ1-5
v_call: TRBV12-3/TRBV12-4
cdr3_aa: ASSLTQNSNQPQH

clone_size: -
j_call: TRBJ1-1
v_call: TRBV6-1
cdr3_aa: ASRSGVGMNTEAF

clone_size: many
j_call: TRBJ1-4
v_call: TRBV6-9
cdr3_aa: ASSYPTGNAW

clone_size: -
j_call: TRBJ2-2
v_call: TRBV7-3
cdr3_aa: ASSPNPSMAGTGELF

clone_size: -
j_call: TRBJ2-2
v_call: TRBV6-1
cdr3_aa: ASTLGSARELF

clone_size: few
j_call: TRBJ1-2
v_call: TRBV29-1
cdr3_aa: SVATNDRANYGYT

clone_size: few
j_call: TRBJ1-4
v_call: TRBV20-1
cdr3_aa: SAGDNNEKLF

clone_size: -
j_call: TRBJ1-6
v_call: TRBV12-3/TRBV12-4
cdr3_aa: ASKSPGQANSPLH